What follows is one T cell receptor (beta chain) and its context. This sample stems from a study of identical twins. TCRdb re-analysed the 5' RACE reads in MiXCR, keeping a single row per CDR3 protein. The data show around 530,000 distinct CDR3 sequences, roughly 15% seen once. The germline V gene has CDR1 ENHRY and CDR2 SYGVKD. This CDR3 spans 13 amino acids. Deletions cut 7 bases from V and 3 bases from J, with 12 bases between. These data also featured in a second study, about yellow fever vaccine responses in identical twins.

The clonotype comes from a woman younger than 30 in good health. The chain carries TRBV10-3 and TRBJ2-5; D possibly corresponds to TRBD1 (6 bases). Sequenced material: CD4+ T cells sorted from blood. The DNA of the CDR3 is TGTGCCATCAATGGTGGACAGAAAGAGACCCAGTACTTC. As protein: CAINGGQKETQYF.